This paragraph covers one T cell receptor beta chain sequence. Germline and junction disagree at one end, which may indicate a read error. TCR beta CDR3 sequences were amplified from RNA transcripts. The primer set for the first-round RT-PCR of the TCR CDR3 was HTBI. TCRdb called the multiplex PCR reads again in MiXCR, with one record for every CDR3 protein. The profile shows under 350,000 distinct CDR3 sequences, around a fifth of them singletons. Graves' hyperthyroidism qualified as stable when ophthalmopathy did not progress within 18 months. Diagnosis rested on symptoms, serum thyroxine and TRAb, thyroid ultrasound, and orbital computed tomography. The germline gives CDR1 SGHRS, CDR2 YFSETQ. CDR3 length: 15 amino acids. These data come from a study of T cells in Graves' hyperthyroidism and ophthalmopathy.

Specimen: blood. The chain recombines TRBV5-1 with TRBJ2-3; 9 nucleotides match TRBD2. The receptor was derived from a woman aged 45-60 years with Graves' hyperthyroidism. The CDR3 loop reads CASTPTGTSIDTQYF. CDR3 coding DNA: TGCGCCAGCACCCCTACCGGGACTAGCATAGATACGCAGTATTTT.